This T cell receptor beta chain derives from a study of blood T cell repertoires in COVID-19. In the source study's methods: Amplified reference gene primers provided the basis for estimating nucleated cell counts. The assay was immunoSEQ multiplex PCR, and TCRdb's table has in-frame clones only and misses some. V, J and clone size reflect that table, while D and trimming were determined from the DNA. This sample has 200,000 to 300,000 clones, with approximately 88% found just once. This clonotype originated in a man aged 40-55 years with acute or convalescent COVID-19. The sequencing sample was made of peripheral blood.

The CDR3 loop is CASSSIRTSGSYEQYF. CDR3 DNA sequence: TGTGCCAGCAGTTCCATTCGGACTAGCGGGTCCTACGAGCAGTACTTC. V and J are TRBV6-5 and TRBJ2-7, with TRBD2 identical over 11 bases. Germline V gene sequence: CDR1 MNHEY, CDR2 SVGAGI. V was clipped by 4 bases and J by 1 base; unmatched bases: 6. CDR3 length: 16 residues.